This TCR beta chain was found in a study of blood T cell repertoires in COVID-19. Looking at the study overall: The origin of the acute and convalescent COVID-19 samples was the United States, Italy and Spain. PBMCs, B-cell-depleted T cells, or T cells were the source of the cDNA or gDNA that made up the material.

Source study methods: Amplification with reference gene primers provided the estimates of nucleated cell counts. Sequencing was performed with immunoSEQ multiplex PCR; in TCRdb, only in-frame clones are kept and a portion is missing. V, J and clone size derive from that table, while D and trimming were established from the DNA sequence. The sample carries some 100,000 clones, about 85% recorded once. Germline V gives CDR1 SQVTM, CDR2 ANQGSEA. V lost 0 bases and J lost 0, with 14 bases in between. This CDR3 is built from 16 residues. This sequence joins TRBV29-1 and TRBJ1-1; possible D gene TRBD1, 5 bases. Sequenced: peripheral blood. The TCR was taken from a woman between 65 and 79 years old with active or convalescent COVID-19. As DNA, the CDR3 is TGCAGCGTTGAAGAAGTAGGACGGGGGGTGAACACTGAAGCTTTCTTT. This gives the protein CSVEEVGRGVNTEAFF. The whole variable domain, remainder taken from reference TRBV29-1 and TRBJ1-1, is SAVISQKPSRDICQRGTSLTIQCQVDSQVTMMFWYRQQPGQSLTLIATANQGSEATYESGFVIDKFPISRPNLTFSTLTVSNMSPEDSSIYLCSVEEVGRGVNTEAFFGQGTRLTVV.